This T cell receptor beta chain was captured in a study of T cells in Graves' hyperthyroidism and ophthalmopathy. It was RNA transcripts that yielded the amplified TCR beta CDR3 regions. TCR CDR3 regions were first amplified by RT-PCR with HTBI primers. TCRdb used MiXCR to reprocess the multiplex PCR reads, holding one entry per CDR3 protein. The data show more than 500,000 distinct CDR3 sequences, approximately 48% seen once. Exclusion criteria comprised uncontrolled infection, other autoimmune disease, pregnancy or lactation. Clinical symptoms, serum thyroxine and TRAb, thyroid ultrasound and orbital computed tomography were used for the diagnoses. This CDR3 is built from 13 residues. Unmatched junction bases numbered 6, after V lost 10 bases and J lost 4 bases. Germline V gene sequence: CDR1 ENHRY, CDR2 SYGVKD. Points from the study as a whole: Blood also showed most of the thyroid clonotypes that were expanded above 0.001. Using 13 V-J features, a model discriminated ophthalmopathy from stable hyperthyroidism.

This clonotype has just one count. Antigen unknown. Sequencing input: peripheral blood or thyroid tissue (not recorded which). The clonotype originates from an adult woman with Graves' disease, either hyperthyroidism or ophthalmopathy (not recorded which). This rearrangement joins TRBV10-3 to TRBJ1-2; 10 positions match TRBD1. CDR3 residues: CATKTGGLYGYTF. The CDR3 coding sequence is TGTGCCACCAAGACAGGGGGCCTCTATGGCTACACCTTC.